This T cell receptor (beta chain) was sequenced in a study of cytomegalovirus exposure and HLA in healthy donors. Between the trimmed V and J ends, which lost 6 bases and 1 base, there was a span of 15 bases. Germline V gives CDR1 ENHRY, CDR2 SYGVKD. This CDR3 has 15 residues. Primers for the PCR totalled 60 Vbeta and 13 Jbeta. The method was immunoSEQ multiplex PCR; TCRdb's version includes in-frame clones alone and lacks a portion of them. Counted here are about 69,000 clones, just under 70% occurring once; the ten biggest clones make up approximately 11%. This clonotype was obtained from a woman aged 25 to 45 in good health and CMV-seronegative. The rearrangement uses TRBV10-3 and TRBJ1-1; D is perhaps TRBD1 (5 bases). Input material: PBMCs. The chain's CDR3 is CAIRGSQGGNTEAFF. The CDR3 DNA follows: TGTGCCATCAGAGGTAGCCAGGGAGGGAACACTGAAGCTTTCTTT.